This T cell receptor (beta chain) was documented in a study of blood T cell repertoires in COVID-19. The overall study: PBMCs, B-cell-depleted T cells, or T cells provided the cDNA or gDNA that made up the material.

TCRdb's copy holds only in-frame clones and misses some; the assay was immunoSEQ multiplex PCR. The profile shows roughly 200,000 clones, approximately 85% of them singletons. To note about this clone: Additional DNA sequences in this sample encode the identical CDR3.

Trimming stripped 0 bases from V and 1 base from J, with 6 bases between. The CDR3 sequence is 14 residues long. Germline V lookup: CDR1 SGHRS, CDR2 YFSETQ. This chain uses TRBV5-1 with TRBJ2-3, with D tentatively TRBD2 (6 bases). Sequencing was carried out using peripheral blood. The sequence derives from a man aged 60-69 years with acute or convalescent COVID-19. The CDR3 DNA sequence: TGCGCCAGCAGCTTGGGGAGGGGCACAGATACGCAGTATTTT. Translation: CASSLGRGTDTQYF.